This passage covers 15 T cell receptor beta chains from one sample sequenced in a study of CD8 T cells in Susac syndrome. RNA totalling roughly 0.45 to 1 ug underwent reverse transcription with random hexamers. Via MiXCR, TCRdb re-called the immunoSEQ multiplex PCR reads, giving one row per CDR3 protein. This repertoire shows around 150,000 distinct CDR3 sequences, around 94% found once; its top ten account for 0.14%. The sample consisted of CD4+ T cells from PBMCs. These receptors were taken from a human donor in good health.

The rearrangement links TRBV6-5 to TRBJ2-7; possibly TRBD2 for D (5 bases). Germline V gene data show CDR1 as MNHEY and CDR2 as SVGAGI. The CDR3 extends over 15 amino acids. V lost 0 bases and J 5 bases, leaving 14 bases between the germline ends. The CDR3: CASSYSARTANEQYF. The DNA for the CDR3 is TGTGCCAGCAGTTACTCGGCCAGGACTGCCAACGAGCAGTACTTC.

This chain links TRBV29-1 with TRBJ1-2, with no clear D. The germline CDR1 and CDR2 sequences are SQVTM and ANQGSEA. The CDR3 runs to 13 residues. With 5 bases removed from V and 0 bases from J, the gap between germline ends came to 10 bases. The CDR3 protein is CSVLSNPNYGYTF. CDR3 DNA sequence: TGCAGCGTTCTTAGCAACCCTAACTATGGCTACACCTTC.

The CDR3 DNA sequence: TGTGCCAGCAGCCAAGATCGTCAGGGCGGACAATATAGCAATCAGCCCCAGCATTTT. Translated: CASSQDRQGGQYSNQPQHF. The genes are TRBV3-1 and TRBJ1-5, with a tentative D call TRBD1 (5 bases). V gave up 0 bases and J gave up 0 bases, with 18 bases separating them. CDR1 is LGHDT, CDR2 YNNKEL, per germline (reference sequence). There are 19 residues in the CDR3.

The rearrangement links TRBV12-3 or TRBV12-4 to TRBJ2-1; no clear D. This CDR3 has 14 amino acids. Trimming took off 6 bases at V and 8 bases at J, with 17 bases between the two ends. DNA of the CDR3: TGTGCCAGCAGCCACGGCGCGGAGCCCGATGAGCAGTTCTTC. Amino acid sequence: CASSHGAEPDEQFF.

This chain uses TRBV28 with TRBJ2-7; D is undetermined. Per germline, CDR1 MDHEN and CDR2 SYDVKM. The CDR3 has 11 amino acids. Trimming removed 2 bases from V and 3 bases from J, with 2 bases in between. The CDR3 loop is CASSLRYEQYF. The CDR3 coding sequence is TGTGCCAGCAGTTTACGCTACGAGCAGTACTTC.

The V and J genes are TRBV4-3 and TRBJ1-6, with a tentative D call TRBD1 (5 bases). The V gene's germline CDR1 is LGHNA and CDR2 YSLEER. The CDR3 spans 17 residues. The germline V and J ends were trimmed by 0 bases and 7 bases, with 16 bases remaining between them. The CDR3 sequence is CASSQDLLAGRNSPLHF. The CDR3 coding sequence is TGCGCCAGCAGCCAAGATCTTCTGGCAGGGAGGAATTCACCCCTCCACTTT.

The chain is built from TRBV13 and TRBJ2-3; the D call may be TRBD1 or TRBD2 (6 bases each). With 5 bases removed from V and 4 bases from J, the gap between germline ends came to 13 bases. Germline V lookup: CDR1 PRHDT, CDR2 FYEKMQ (reference sequence). The CDR3 is 14 amino acids. CDR3 loop: CASSISGGPDTQYF. In DNA form, the CDR3 reads TGTGCCAGCAGCATCAGTGGGGGGCCAGATACGCAGTATTTT. Based on the CDR3 plus reference TRBV13 and TRBJ2-3, the full variable domain is AAGVIQSPRHLIKEKRETATLKCYPIPRHDTVYWYQQGPGQDPQFLISFYEKMQSDKGSIPDRFSAQQFSDYHSELNMSSLELGDSALYFCASSISGGPDTQYFGPGTRLTVL.

J is TRBJ2-3 and V is TRBV7-9; the match to TRBD1 covers 7 bases. The CDR3 spans 14 residues. Trimming took 6 bases from V and 4 from J; bases not matched to a gene: 7. Germline CDR1 is SEHNR and CDR2 is FQNEAQ (reference sequence). The chain's CDR3 is CASSKTGRADTQYF. The CDR3 DNA follows: TGTGCCAGCAGTAAGACAGGGCGGGCAGATACGCAGTATTTT.

This sequence joins TRBV28 and TRBJ2-1, with D perhaps given as TRBD1 or TRBD2 (7 bases each). Per germline, CDR1 MDHEN and CDR2 SYDVKM. This CDR3 contains 15 residues. Trimming stripped 8 bases from V and 7 bases from J, with 21 bases between. The CDR3 here is CASRGAGTAENEQFF. The CDR3 nucleotides are TGTGCCAGCCGGGGGGCGGGGACAGCTGAGAATGAGCAGTTCTTC.

The chain employs TRBV20-1 and TRBJ1-2; D is unclear. Germline CDR1 and CDR2: DFQATT and SNEGSKA (reference sequence). The CDR3 extends over 13 amino acids. The V end was cut by 1 base, the J end by 1 base, with 7 bases between. Here the CDR3 DNA reads TGCAGTGCTAGAGTCCCGATTAACTATGGCTACACCTTC. Encoded protein: CSARVPINYGYTF.

The chain is built from TRBV28 and TRBJ2-1; 7 positions match TRBD2. Germline CDR1 reads MDHEN; CDR2 reads SYDVKM. The CDR3 has 15 amino acids. V was clipped by 6 bases and J by 4 bases; unmatched bases: 9. The CDR3 loop reads CASRPAGVTYNEQFF. In nucleotides, the CDR3 is TGTGCCAGCAGACCGGCGGGGGTTACTTACAATGAGCAGTTCTTC.

The chain joins TRBV29-1 to TRBJ1-2, with D hard to call. With 6 bases removed from V and 6 bases from J, the gap between germline ends came to 2 bases. Germline CDR1 SQVTM, CDR2 ANQGSEA. CDR3 length: 8 amino acids. CDR3 DNA: TGCAGCGTCAATGGCTACACCTTC. Protein: CSVNGYTF.

V gene TRBV6-5 combines with J gene TRBJ1-6; D not certain. Germline V gene lookup returns CDR1 MNHEY and CDR2 SVGAGI. Trimming shortened V by 6 bases and J by 10 bases, and 16 bases separated the two germline ends. The CDR3 is made up of 14 amino acids. CDR3 bases: TGTGCCAGCAGCCCAATCGGGTCTGGGTCACCCCTCCACTTT. It encodes CASSPIGSGSPLHF.

This clonotype showed up just once. CDR3: CATSDLLGTQYF. The DNA for the CDR3 is TGTGCCACCAGTGATTTGCTCGGTACGCAGTATTTT. The J gene is TRBJ2-3, the V gene TRBV24-1; D uncertain. Germline CDR1 reads KGHDR; CDR2 reads SFDVKD. CDR3 size: 12 residues. V was pared by 0 bases and J by 8 bases, with 5 bases between.

In DNA form, the CDR3 reads TGTGCCAGCAGCCCCTCCCCGGACAAGGCCTACGAGCAGTACTTC. This translates into CASSPSPDKAYEQYF. This chain connects TRBV9 to TRBJ2-7; D might be TRBD1 (5 bases). The CDR3 totals 15 residues. V gave up 4 bases and J gave up 2 bases, with 16 bases separating them. Germline V gives CDR1 SGDLS, CDR2 YYNGEE.